This T cell receptor beta chain was sequenced in a study of blood T cells in healthy people across ages. This CDR3 has 14 amino acids. The J segment lost 6 bases and the V segment lost 5 bases, leaving 8 bases of the junction unmatched. Germline CDR1 MNHEY, CDR2 SMNVEV (reference sequence). Next came a second PCR, run for roughly 6 to 11 cycles, which used a sample-barcoded 5' primer along with a J-beta primer mix. TCRdb re-analysed the 5' RACE reads in MiXCR, keeping a single row per CDR3 protein. The data hold approximately 760,000 distinct CDR3 sequences, with around a quarter observed a single time. These same data were also listed under a study on T cells of mothers and their children. That paper notes: A few healthy Caucasian mothers, along with their six children, were the donors. The study found slightly higher but non-significant overlap in related versus unrelated mother-child pairs.

V is TRBV27 and J is TRBJ2-3; 7 bases match TRBD1. The sample comprised blood. This receptor was taken from a boy between 10 and 17 years old in good health. The CDR3 protein is CASSGITGVDTQYF. DNA of the CDR3: TGTGCCAGCAGTGGGATAACAGGGGTGGATACGCAGTATTTT.